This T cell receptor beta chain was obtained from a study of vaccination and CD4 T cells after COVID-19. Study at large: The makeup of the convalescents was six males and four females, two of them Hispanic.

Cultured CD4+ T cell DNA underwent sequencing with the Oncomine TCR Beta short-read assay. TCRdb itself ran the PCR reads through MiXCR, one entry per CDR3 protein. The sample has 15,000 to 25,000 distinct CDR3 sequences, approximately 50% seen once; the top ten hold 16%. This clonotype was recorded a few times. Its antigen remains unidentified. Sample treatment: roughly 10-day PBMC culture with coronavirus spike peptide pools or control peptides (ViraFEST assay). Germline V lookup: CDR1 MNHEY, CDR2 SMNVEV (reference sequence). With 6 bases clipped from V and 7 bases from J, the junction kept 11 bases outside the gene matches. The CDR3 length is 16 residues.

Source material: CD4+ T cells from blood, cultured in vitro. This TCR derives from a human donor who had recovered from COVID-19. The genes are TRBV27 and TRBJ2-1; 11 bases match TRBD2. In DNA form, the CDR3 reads TGTGCCAGCAGCCCAGCGGAGGCTAGCGGGAGGAATGAGCAGTTCTTC. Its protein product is CASSPAEASGRNEQFF.